This T cell receptor (beta chain) was sequenced in a study of cytomegalovirus exposure and HLA in healthy donors. Study background: Caucasian-associated ancestry cluster membership applied to approximately 81% of approximately 400 genotyped donors.

Amplification used 60 Vbeta primers and 13 Jbeta primers. Measured with immunoSEQ multiplex PCR; TCRdb has only the in-frame clones, and not every one. The table includes nearly 95,000 clones, just under 80% detected once. The CDR3 spans 14 residues. Per the germline V gene, CDR1 is MNHEY and CDR2 is SVGAGI. Trimming cost V 6 bases and J 6 bases; bases outside gene matches: 7. As for this clone: The target antigen is unknown.

Study-wide points: Data from an earlier analysis indicated that most TCR beta V segments were productive either about 90% or about 30% of the time. Association of about 17,000 TCR beta sequences with HLA alleles was found at 0.05 false discovery rate in a later analysis. The study flagged 150 to 200 TCR beta chains as cytomegalovirus-associated.

V and J are TRBV6-5 and TRBJ2-3, with TRBD2 matching 9 bases. This sequence originates from a middle-aged woman in good health and CMV-seronegative. The sequenced sample consisted of PBMCs. The CDR3: CASRAGGQWDTQYF. The CDR3 bases are TGTGCCAGCAGGGCGGGGGGGCAGTGGGATACGCAGTATTTT.